The subject of this entry is one T cell receptor beta chain. Its antigen is currently unknown. The sample is drawn from a study of CD8 T cells in ankylosing spondylitis. Germline CDR1 and CDR2: DFQATT and SNEGSKA (reference sequence). CDR3 size: 15 residues. The junction had 7 bases not matched to a gene; V was cut back by 3 bases and J by 4 bases. General study findings and limits: Among TCR beta sequences, a motif of roughly 8 highly homologous variants appeared characteristic of ankylosing spondylitis blood.

TCRdb analysed the 5' RACE reads with MiXCR anew, one entry per CDR3 protein. The sample has approximately 500,000 distinct CDR3 sequences; roughly an eighth are singletons. The TCR comes from a male donor with ankylosing spondylitis. The chain uses TRBV20-1 and TRBJ2-7, with TRBD2 matching 12 bases. The sample consisted of blood, either unsorted or a sorted T cell fraction (not recorded which). The CDR3 spells CSARDLAGGGYEQYV. In nucleotides, the CDR3 is TGCAGTGCTAGGGACCTAGCGGGAGGGGGATACGAGCAGTACGTC.